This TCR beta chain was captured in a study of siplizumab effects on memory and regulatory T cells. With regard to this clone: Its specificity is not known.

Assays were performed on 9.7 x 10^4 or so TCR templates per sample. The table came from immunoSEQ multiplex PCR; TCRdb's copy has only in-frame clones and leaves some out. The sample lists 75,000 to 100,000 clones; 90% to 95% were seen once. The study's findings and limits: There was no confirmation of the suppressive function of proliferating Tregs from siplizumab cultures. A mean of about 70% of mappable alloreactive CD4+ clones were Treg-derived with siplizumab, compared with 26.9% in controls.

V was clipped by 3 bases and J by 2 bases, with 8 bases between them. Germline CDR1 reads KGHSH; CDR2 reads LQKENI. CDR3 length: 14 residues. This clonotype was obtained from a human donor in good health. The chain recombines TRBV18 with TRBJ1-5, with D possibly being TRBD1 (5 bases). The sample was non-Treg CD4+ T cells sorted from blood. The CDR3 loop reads CASSPGRGNQPQHF. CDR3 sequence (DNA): TGTGCCAGCTCACCGGGCAGGGGCAATCAGCCCCAGCATTTT.